The 15 T cell receptor beta chains below all came from one sample that was sequenced in a study of blood T cell repertoires in COVID-19. Profiled with immunoSEQ multiplex PCR; TCRdb holds only in-frame clones, not every one. The top ten hold about a tenth of the sample, which has roughly 150,000 clones, roughly 80% seen once. What was sequenced was peripheral blood. These receptors came from a man between 65 and 85 years old with active or convalescent COVID-19.

V and J are TRBV23-1 and TRBJ1-5; 7 bases match TRBD1. TRBV23-1 carries the ORF label, with uncertain function. The CDR3 runs 16 residues. The V segment lost 6 bases and the J segment 4 bases; nucleotides outside the gene matches: 12. The CDR3 is CASRPGQAPCNQPQHF. The CDR3 nucleotides read TGCGCCAGCAGACCCGGACAGGCACCTTGTAATCAGCCCCAGCATTTT.

The chain has TRBV4-3 and TRBJ2-7; D might be TRBD1 (6 bases). This CDR3 has 16 amino acids. CDR1 and CDR2 (germline): LGHNA, YSLEER. Trimming left V 1 base short and J 3 bases short, with 16 bases between. Here the CDR3 reads CASSQVPRQAIYEQYF. The DNA of the CDR3 is TGCGCCAGCAGCCAAGTACCAAGACAGGCAATCTACGAGCAGTACTTC.

The chain carries TRBV15 and TRBJ2-3, with 9 nucleotides matching TRBD2. CDR3 length: 15 amino acids. The germline CDR1 and CDR2 sequences are LNHNV and YYDKDF (reference sequence). The junction had 11 bases not matched to a gene; V was cut back by 6 bases and J by 7 bases. The CDR3 nucleotides read TGTGCCACCAGTCTATCTAGCGGGGATTACCATACGCAGTATTTT. This translates into CATSLSSGDYHTQYF.

This clone occurred a few times. J is TRBJ2-1 and V is TRBV4-3; 15 nucleotides line up with TRBD2. The J segment lost 6 bases and the V segment lost 4 bases, leaving 7 bases of the junction unmatched. CDR3 length equals 17 residues. Germline V gene lookup returns CDR1 LGHNA and CDR2 YSLEER. As DNA, the CDR3 is TGCGCCAGCAGCCCCGGACTAGCGGGAGGGCCTCTCAATGAGCAGTTCTTC. This codes for CASSPGLAGGPLNEQFF.

The gene calls are TRBV27 and TRBJ1-1; D ambiguous. CDR3 length: 14 amino acids. The germline gives CDR1 MNHEY, CDR2 SMNVEV (reference sequence). V was pared by 2 bases and J by 3 bases, with 10 bases between. The CDR3 protein is CASSLEGRDTEAFF. The CDR3 nucleotides read TGTGCCAGCAGTTTAGAGGGTCGGGACACTGAAGCTTTCTTT.

J is TRBJ2-7 and V is TRBV3-1 (or the pseudogene TRBV3-2); possible D gene TRBD2, 5 bases. The germline V and J ends were trimmed by 10 bases and 2 bases, with 12 bases remaining between them. Germline V gives CDR1 LGHDT, CDR2 YNNKEL (reference sequence). The CDR3 covers 12 residues. CDR3 coding DNA: TGTGCCACCGAGGGAAAGCCCTACGAGCAGTACTTC. This translates into CATEGKPYEQYF.

The genes are TRBV2 and TRBJ2-6, with 7 positions matching TRBD1. With V trimmed by 9 bases and J by 2 bases, 1 base remained unmatched. Germline CDR1 and CDR2: SNHLY and FYNNEI. This CDR3 has 13 residues. This chain's CDR3 is CARQGTGANVLTF. CDR3 in DNA: TGTGCCAGACAGGGGACTGGGGCCAACGTCCTGACTTTC.

The chain has TRBV18 and TRBJ2-3; 9 nucleotides match TRBD2. The CDR3 has 16 residues. The V segment lost 0 bases and the J segment 6 bases; nucleotides outside the gene matches: 7. From germline, CDR1 is KGHSH and CDR2 LQKENI. For the CDR3, the DNA is TGTGCCAGCTCACCACCCCGCGGGGGGGCCCGGGATACGCAGTATTTT. It encodes CASSPPRGGARDTQYF.

This clone occurred once. The chain couples TRBV28 to TRBJ2-7, with a weak D call TRBD2 (6 bases). The germline gives CDR1 MDHEN, CDR2 SYDVKM. The V end was cut by 7 bases, the J end by 2 bases, with 15 bases between. The CDR3 covers 14 residues. CDR3 amino acids: CASIKPGLAYEQYF. For the CDR3, the DNA is TGTGCCAGCATCAAGCCGGGACTCGCCTACGAGCAGTACTTC.

The rearrangement joins TRBV20-1 to TRBJ2-7; TRBD1 might be the D (5 bases). Trimming shortened V by 3 bases and J by 4 bases, and 7 bases separated the two germline ends. The CDR3 spans 11 residues. CDR1 and CDR2 from the germline V gene are DFQATT and SNEGSKA (reference sequence). This chain's CDR3 is CSARGPYEQYF. CDR3 DNA sequence: TGCAGTGCTAGGGGGCCTTACGAGCAGTACTTC.

The chain uses TRBV20-1 and TRBJ1-5, with TRBD1 matching 7 bases. Germline V gives CDR1 DFQATT, CDR2 SNEGSKA (reference sequence). This CDR3 is built from 16 residues. V dropped 3 bases and J dropped 0; count of bases not matched to a gene: 8. CDR3 DNA sequence: TGCAGTGCTAGTACCTTCACAGGGGATAGCAATCAGCCCCAGCATTTT. This gives the protein CSASTFTGDSNQPQHF.

This chain uses TRBV27 with TRBJ2-7; 7 nucleotides line up with TRBD1. The CDR3 runs 14 residues. With 3 bases clipped from V and 3 bases from J, the junction kept 5 bases outside the gene matches. Per the germline V gene, CDR1 is MNHEY and CDR2 is SMNVEV (reference sequence). CDR3 sequence reads: CASSLRRGNYEQYF. The CDR3 DNA reads as TGTGCCAGCAGTTTGCGCAGGGGGAACTACGAGCAGTACTTC.

The chain joins TRBV7-2 to TRBJ1-2, with 7 bases identical to TRBD1. There are 13 residues in the CDR3. V lost 8 bases, J lost 7 bases, and 10 bases stayed unmatched. The germline CDR1 and CDR2 sequences are SGHTA and FQGNSA. The CDR3 nucleotides are TGTGCCAGCGGAGACAGGGTACAGGCTGGCTACACCTTC. Its protein is CASGDRVQAGYTF. The variable domain in full, with the rest retrieved from reference TRBV7-2 and TRBJ1-2, is GAGVSQSPSNKVTEKGKDVELRCDPISGHTALYWYRQSLGQGLEFLIYFQGNSAPDKSGLPSDRFSAERTGGSVSTLTIQRTQQEDSAVYLCASGDRVQAGYTFGSGTRLTVV.

The chain joins TRBV24-1 to TRBJ2-2, with D maybe TRBD1 (6 bases). CDR1 and CDR2 from the germline V gene are KGHDR and SFDVKD. V lost 3 bases and J 4 bases, leaving 8 bases between the germline ends. This CDR3 region has 14 residues. Here the CDR3 reads CATSDPGATGELFF. The CDR3 region has the DNA TGTGCCACCAGTGATCCAGGGGCCACCGGGGAGCTGTTTTTT.

The chain combines TRBV24-1 with TRBJ2-1, with TRBD2 identical over 8 bases. Germline CDR1 reads KGHDR; CDR2 reads SFDVKD. J lost 8 bases, V lost 5 bases, and 7 bases had no gene match. The CDR3 sequence is 14 residues long. The CDR3 DNA follows: TGTGCCACCAGTGCCGCCGGGACTAGTCATGAGCAGTTCTTC. Amino acids: CATSAAGTSHEQFF.